This T cell receptor beta chain originates from a study of cytomegalovirus exposure and HLA in healthy donors. Study-wide results and caveats: CMV antigen specificity of three CMV-associated chains was confirmed in vitro. Reports indicate that TCR beta sequences accurately predicted the HLA-A and HLA-B alleles of most subjects. The productive fraction for most TCR beta V segments was about 87% or about 30% in an earlier analysis. Reported performance of the classifier showed diagnosis of cytomegalovirus status with high specificity and sensitivity.

The length of the CDR3 is 14 residues. The trim removed 2 bases at V and 2 bases at J, leaving 6 bases unmatched. CDR1 is GTSNPN, CDR2 SVGIG, per germline (reference sequence). Note on this clone: Its antigen remains unknown.

The primer mix had 60 Vbeta and 13 Jbeta primers. The assay was immunoSEQ multiplex PCR, and TCRdb's table has in-frame clones only and misses some. Of roughly 100,000 clones in the sample, approximately 77% were seen once. The chain combines TRBV30 with TRBJ2-7, with 7 bases identical to TRBD2. Sample: PBMCs. The sequence came from a woman aged 40 to 50 in good health and CMV-seronegative. For the CDR3, the DNA is TGTGCCTGGAGTACACCCGGGACTACCTACGAGCAGTACTTC. Translation: CAWSTPGTTYEQYF.